This T cell receptor (beta chain) is from a study of cytomegalovirus exposure and HLA in healthy donors. Study-wide background: Of several hundred genotyped donors, 81% grouped in the Caucasian-associated ancestry cluster. Study-wide points: The classifier, whose performance was assessed in both the original and validation cohorts, reportedly diagnosed cytomegalovirus status with high specificity and sensitivity. Later genetic work tied a missense DCLRE1C variant to beta-chain V and J trimming. Within a later analysis, the majority of CMV-associated TCR beta chains appeared HLA-restricted.

The PCR used 60 Vbeta and 13 Jbeta primers. Measured with immunoSEQ multiplex PCR; TCRdb has only the in-frame clones, and not every one. The sample shows roughly 180,000 clones, 80% of them seen only once. About this clone: Its antigen is not known.

The TCR was taken from a man in his thirties or forties in good health and CMV-seronegative. Sequencing used PBMCs.

The CDR3 region has the DNA TGTGCCAGCAGCTTGGGCCAGCTTCTAGAAGCTTTCTTT. Residues: CASSLGQLLEAFF. The chain uses TRBV7-9 and TRBJ1-1; D is unresolved. V lost 3 bases, J lost 8 bases, and 13 bases lay in between. This CDR3 spans 13 amino acids. Germline V gene sequence: CDR1 SEHNR, CDR2 FQNEAQ (reference sequence). Supplemented by reference TRBV7-9 and TRBJ1-1, the full variable domain reads DTGVSQNPRHKITKRGQNVTFRCDPISEHNRLYWYRQTLGQGPEFLTYFQNEAQLEKSRLLSDRFSAERPKGSFSTLEIQRTEQGDSAMYLCASSLGQLLEAFFGQGTRLTVV.